The sample holds a few counts of the clone carrying this T cell receptor beta chain. This table comes from immunoSEQ multiplex PCR, and its TCRdb copy is limited to in-frame clones, with some not included. The sample lists some 200,000 clones, 65% to 85% occurring once. This record belongs to a study of blood T cell repertoires in COVID-19. Study in general: COVID-19 samples collected from the United States, Italy and Spain covered acute and convalescent phases.

Participants spanned ages about 18 to 89 years and resided in 20 to 25 US areas. Participant reports of clinical history set cohort assignment. Germline V lookup: CDR1 SGHDT, CDR2 YYEEEE. This CDR3 is 15 amino acids long. Trimming left V 4 bases short and J 5 bases short, with 18 bases between. The sequence was obtained from a middle-aged man who had recovered from COVID-19. The source material was PBMCs or T cells enriched from blood (not recorded which). The V and J genes are TRBV5-6 and TRBJ2-5, with a tentative D call TRBD1 (5 bases). For the CDR3, the DNA is TGTGCCAGCAGCAAATTACAGGTCCGGTGGGAGACCCAGTACTTC. It is translated as CASSKLQVRWETQYF.